The 30 T cell receptor beta chains below all came from one sample that was sequenced in a study of technical replicates of blood from several donors. Profiling relied on immunoSEQ multiplex PCR, and the TCRdb table lists in-frame clones only, not all of them. The sample gives about 100,000 clones, almost 96% of which show up once; 0.22% is in the top ten. Material: T cells isolated from PBMCs. The receptor source for this set is a human donor in good health.

Here the CDR3 DNA reads TGTGCCTGGAGTCGGGGTGGCTCTGGAAACACCATATATTTT. This codes for CAWSRGGSGNTIYF. The chain combines TRBV30 with TRBJ1-3; D is uncertain. Germline loops: CDR1 GTSNPN, CDR2 SVGIG (reference sequence). The CDR3 sequence is 14 residues long. V gave up 2 bases and J gave up 0 bases, with 8 bases separating them. Drawing the rest from reference TRBV30 and TRBJ1-3, the complete variable domain is SQTIHQWPATLVQPVGSPLSLECTVEGTSNPNLYWYRQAAGRGLQLLFYSVGIGQISSEVPQNLSASRPQDRQFILSSKKLLLSDSGFYLCAWSRGGSGNTIYFGEGSWLTVV.

This rearrangement joins TRBV7-9 to TRBJ2-7; D might be TRBD2 (5 bases). The germline gives CDR1 SEHNR, CDR2 FQNEAQ (reference sequence). The CDR3 is 12 residues long. V was clipped by 5 bases and J by 7 bases, with 12 bases between them. As DNA, the CDR3 is TGTGCCAGCAGCCCCCCGGGAAAAGAGCAGTACTTC. Translated, it gives CASSPPGKEQYF. The full variable domain, with the rest looked up from reference TRBV7-9 and TRBJ2-7, is DTGVSQNPRHKITKRGQNVTFRCDPISEHNRLYWYRQTLGQGPEFLTYFQNEAQLEKSRLLSDRFSAERPKGSFSTLEIQRTEQGDSAMYLCASSPPGKEQYFGPGTRLTVT.

The chain couples TRBV5-1 to TRBJ2-5; 7 nucleotides match TRBD1. The trim removed 4 bases at V and 5 bases at J, leaving 8 bases unmatched. Looked up from germline, CDR1 is SGHRS and CDR2 is YFSETQ. The CDR3 is 14 amino acids. The CDR3 reads CASSPGQSVETQYF. The DNA for the CDR3 is TGCGCCAGCAGCCCGGGACAGTCTGTGGAGACCCAGTACTTC.

This clone occurred once. CDR3 in amino acids: CASSHHSYNEQFF. The CDR3 DNA is TGCGCCAGCAGCCATCACTCCTACAATGAGCAGTTCTTC. The J gene is TRBJ2-1, the V gene TRBV4-1; no clear D. Trimming removed 3 bases from V and 0 bases from J, with 3 bases in between. This CDR3 spans 13 amino acids. Germline V gene lookup returns CDR1 MGHRA and CDR2 YSYEKL.

The rearrangement uses TRBV28 and TRBJ1-5; 7 bases line up with TRBD1. The germline V gene encodes CDR1 MDHEN and CDR2 SYDVKM. J was trimmed by 7 bases and V by 2 bases; bases with no gene match: 5. The CDR3 loop spans 14 amino acids. CDR3 amino acids: CASSLTGVLQPQHF. The DNA for the CDR3 is TGTGCCAGCAGTTTAACAGGGGTCCTCCAGCCCCAGCATTTT.

In nucleotides, the CDR3 is TGTGCCAGCAGTTCGACCCGGGACAGGGGTTTTCTCGAGACCCAGTACTTC. Protein: CASSSTRDRGFLETQYF. The genes are TRBV27 and TRBJ2-5, with 10 positions matching TRBD1. This CDR3 is 17 amino acids long. Germline V gives CDR1 MNHEY, CDR2 SMNVEV (reference sequence). The junction had 13 bases not matched to a gene; V was cut back by 4 bases and J by 5 bases.

V gene TRBV19 combines with J gene TRBJ2-3; 9 bases line up with TRBD1. The germline gives CDR1 LNHDA, CDR2 SQIVND (reference sequence). This CDR3 spans 13 amino acids. Trimming at V came to 7 bases and at J to 4 bases, leaving 3 bases not matched to a gene. The CDR3 here is CASMDRGADTQYF. The DNA of the CDR3 is TGTGCCAGTATGGACAGGGGCGCAGATACGCAGTATTTT.

This clone was observed a single time. The genes are TRBV5-4 and TRBJ1-2; D is possibly TRBD1 (6 bases). The germline V gene has CDR1 SGHNT and CDR2 YYREEE (reference sequence). Deletions cut 2 bases from V and 3 bases from J, with 11 bases between. The CDR3 runs 14 residues. In DNA form, the CDR3 reads TGTGCCAGCAGCTTTCACAGGGTCGACTATGGCTACACCTTC. Amino acid sequence: CASSFHRVDYGYTF.

V and J are TRBV5-1 and TRBJ2-1, with 10 nucleotides matching TRBD2. This CDR3 region has 16 residues. With 3 bases clipped from V and 4 bases from J, the junction kept 7 bases outside the gene matches. CDR1 is SGHRS, CDR2 YFSETQ, per germline. CDR3 loop: CASSWDLAGVYNEQFF. CDR3 in DNA: TGCGCCAGCAGCTGGGATCTAGCGGGGGTATACAATGAGCAGTTCTTC.

This clone was recorded once. This rearrangement joins TRBV27 to TRBJ2-7, with TRBD2 as a possible D gene (6 bases). CDR1 and CDR2 (germline): MNHEY, SMNVEV (reference sequence). Trimming stripped 9 bases from V and 5 bases from J, with 20 bases between. The CDR3 is 14 amino acids. CDR3 nucleotide sequence: TGTGCCAGTCGGGACTCATCCGTCGCCCACGAGCAGTACTTC. This translates into CASRDSSVAHEQYF.

Remarks on this clone: Other DNA sequences in this sample translate to the same CDR3. This sequence joins TRBV29-1 and TRBJ1-1, with D possibly matching TRBD1 (6 bases). This CDR3 has 13 residues. In germline, CDR1 is SQVTM, CDR2 ANQGSEA. The V end lost 6 bases, the J end lost 0 bases, and 11 bases lay between the germline ends. The CDR3 DNA follows: TGCAGCGTCCAGGGGCGAATGAACACTGAAGCTTTCTTT. Its protein product is CSVQGRMNTEAFF.

The genes are TRBV5-4 and TRBJ2-1; 7 bases align to TRBD1. The CDR3 consists of 13 residues. Germline V gives CDR1 SGHNT, CDR2 YYREEE (reference sequence). V gave up 7 bases and J gave up 3 bases; unmatched junction bases: 4. Here the CDR3 DNA reads TGTGCCAGCCTGGGGACAGACTACAATGAGCAGTTCTTC. Amino acids: CASLGTDYNEQFF.

The chain recombines TRBV10-3 with TRBJ2-3; TRBD2 aligns across 10 bases. J lost 5 bases, V lost 6 bases, and 2 bases had no gene match. This CDR3 has 13 amino acids. CDR1 ENHRY and CDR2 SYGVKD come from the germline V gene. CDR3 DNA sequence: TGTGCCATCAGCGGGACTAGCGAAGATACGCAGTATTTT. It encodes CAISGTSEDTQYF.

The sample holds a few counts of this clone. V usage is TRBV19 and J usage is TRBJ2-2; D perhaps matches TRBD1 (7 bases). The germline gives CDR1 LNHDA, CDR2 SQIVND (reference sequence). Trimming removed 4 bases at V and 7 bases at J, with 19 bases between. CDR3 length: 16 residues. CDR3 sequence: CASSTTLARTGGELFF. CDR3 sequence (DNA): TGTGCCAGTAGTACTACACTAGCCCGGACAGGCGGGGAGCTGTTTTTT.

The chain uses TRBV6-1 and TRBJ2-7, with a possible D match to TRBD2 (6 bases). The germline V gene encodes CDR1 MNHNS and CDR2 SASEGT. The CDR3 spans 17 residues. V shed 2 bases and J shed 3 bases, with 20 bases lying between them. The CDR3 bases are TGTGCCAGCAGTGAAATGGGGTGGGGGGAGGCCCTCTACGAGCAGTACTTC. It is translated as CASSEMGWGEALYEQYF.

The rearrangement links TRBV6-5 to TRBJ2-5; D unresolved. The CDR3 contains 15 residues. The V end lost 5 bases, the J end lost 5 bases, and 18 bases lay between the germline ends. The germline CDR1 and CDR2 sequences are MNHEY and SVGAGI. DNA of the CDR3: TGTGCCAGCAGTCCCTCTGGGCAACGACATGAGACCCAGTACTTC. It is translated as CASSPSGQRHETQYF.

This chain connects TRBV27 to TRBJ2-3, with D perhaps matching TRBD2 (5 bases). Trimming took off 2 bases at V and 0 bases at J, with 9 bases between the two ends. Germline-derived CDR1 and CDR2 are MNHEY and SMNVEV (reference sequence). The CDR3 is made up of 15 amino acids. The CDR3, as DNA: TGTGCCAGCAGTTTAAGACGGACTAGCACAGATACGCAGTATTTT. It yields the protein CASSLRRTSTDTQYF.

The rearrangement links TRBV7-9 to TRBJ1-2; TRBD1 matches 7 bases. CDR1 is SEHNR and CDR2 is FQNEAQ in the germline V gene (reference sequence). The V and J ends lost 5 bases and 4 bases, in that order; junction bases with no gene match: 22. The CDR3 extends over 19 amino acids. The CDR3 sequence is CASSHSQRQGGGLGYGYTF. CDR3 nucleotide sequence: TGTGCCAGCAGCCATAGTCAAAGACAGGGCGGAGGTTTGGGCTATGGCTACACCTTC.

V is TRBV10-1 and J is TRBJ1-3; unclear D gene. Germline CDR1 is WNHNN and CDR2 is SYGVQD (reference sequence). This CDR3 is built from 14 residues. V dropped 3 bases and J dropped 3 bases, with 9 bases sitting between them. Here the CDR3 reads CASSDLLNGNTIYF. CDR3 sequence (DNA): TGCGCCAGCAGTGACCTTTTAAATGGAAACACCATATATTTT.

The V call is TRBV7-9, the J call TRBJ1-2, with 9 bases fitting TRBD1. The germline V gene encodes CDR1 SEHNR and CDR2 FQNEAQ (reference sequence). The ends lost 8 bases at V and 5 bases at J; junction bases unmatched: 18. The CDR3 is 17 residues long. The CDR3 region is CASCRDRDLTRDYGYTF. The CDR3 DNA follows: TGTGCCAGCTGCCGGGACAGGGACCTAACTCGGGATTATGGCTACACCTTC.

The J gene is TRBJ1-5, the V gene TRBV7-2; 12 nucleotides line up with TRBD1. The CDR3 consists of 17 residues. CDR1 and CDR2 (germline): SGHTA, FQGNSA. V lost 5 bases, J lost 8 bases, and 13 bases stayed unmatched. The CDR3 is CASSAGTGGRSGEPQHF. The DNA of the CDR3 is TGTGCCAGCAGCGCCGGGACAGGGGGCCGATCGGGTGAGCCCCAGCATTTT.

This chain joins TRBV6-6 and TRBJ2-7; 12 nucleotides agree with TRBD2. The CDR3 covers 14 residues. The germline V gene has CDR1 MNHNY and CDR2 SVGAGI (reference sequence). V lost 8 bases to trimming and J lost 4 bases; unmatched junction nucleotides: 6. The CDR3 bases are TGTGCCAGCTCGACTAGCGGGAGACGATACGAGCAGTACTTC. Amino acid sequence: CASSTSGRRYEQYF.

The rearrangement joins TRBV7-9 to TRBJ2-7; 8 bases are shared with TRBD1. Germline V gene lookup returns CDR1 SEHNR and CDR2 FQNEAQ (reference sequence). Trimming cost V 1 base and J 3 bases; bases outside gene matches: 8. The CDR3 contains 16 residues. CDR3 in DNA: TGTGCCAGCAGCTTAGAGCCAGGACAGGGTCACTACGAGCAGTACTTC. It yields the protein CASSLEPGQGHYEQYF.

The V gene is TRBV19, the J gene TRBJ2-3, with 8 bases lining up with TRBD1. The CDR3 has 15 amino acids. Germline V gene lookup returns CDR1 LNHDA and CDR2 SQIVND (reference sequence). Losses at the gene ends were 2 bases for V and 7 bases for J; bases not matched to a gene: 8. The CDR3 here is CASSIPRDRPNTQYF. In DNA, the CDR3 is TGTGCCAGTAGTATACCCCGGGACAGGCCTAATACGCAGTATTTT. The full variable domain, with the rest looked up from reference TRBV19 and TRBJ2-3, is DGGITQSPKYLFRKEGQNVTLSCEQNLNHDAMYWYRQDPGQGLRLIYYSQIVNDFQKGDIAEGYSVSREKKESFPLTVTSAQKNPTAFYLCASSIPRDRPNTQYFGPGTRLTVL.

The chain combines TRBV10-2 with TRBJ2-1, with 9 bases aligning to TRBD2. This CDR3 contains 14 residues. The J segment lost 8 bases and the V segment lost 6 bases, leaving 8 bases of the junction unmatched. Germline V gene lookup returns CDR1 WSHSY and CDR2 SAAADI. The CDR3 is CASRGLAGAHEQFF. CDR3 DNA: TGCGCCAGCAGGGGGTTAGCGGGAGCCCATGAGCAGTTCTTC.

Only one count was recorded for this clone. This chain links TRBV5-8 with TRBJ1-4, with TRBD1 matching over 7 bases. The V and J ends lost 0 bases and 6 bases, in that order; junction bases with no gene match: 2. This CDR3 is built from 14 residues. Germline V gives CDR1 SGHTS, CDR2 YDEGEE. The CDR3 loop reads CASSLAGQDEKLFF. The DNA of the CDR3 is TGTGCCAGCAGCTTGGCCGGACAGGATGAAAAACTGTTTTTT.

The chain carries TRBV19 and TRBJ2-7, with 10 bases fitting TRBD1. The CDR3 sequence is 16 residues long. Unmatched junction bases numbered 10, after V lost 4 bases and J lost 4 bases. The V gene's germline CDR1 is LNHDA and CDR2 SQIVND (reference sequence). Written as DNA, the CDR3 is TGTGCCAGTAGTAACGAAACGACAGGGGGCCTTTACGAGCAGTACTTC. Translation: CASSNETTGGLYEQYF.

The V and J genes are TRBV2 and TRBJ2-7; D remains ambiguous. V lost 6 bases, J lost 6 bases, and 12 bases lay in between. The CDR3 has 12 amino acids. Germline loops: CDR1 SNHLY, CDR2 FYNNEI. CDR3 nucleotide sequence: TGTGCCAGCAGCCAACTCGAGCTCGAGCAGTACTTC. Amino acid sequence: CASSQLELEQYF.

The rearrangement joins TRBV5-1 to TRBJ2-3; 8 nucleotides agree with TRBD2. In germline, CDR1 is SGHRS, CDR2 YFSETQ. There are 15 residues in the CDR3. Trimming took 4 bases from V and 2 from J; bases not matched to a gene: 6. The CDR3 region is CASSTTSGNTDTQYF. DNA for the CDR3: TGCGCCAGCAGCACCACTAGCGGCAACACAGATACGCAGTATTTT.

The chain links TRBV6-5 to TRBJ2-2; possible D gene TRBD1, 6 bases. The germline V and J ends were trimmed by 6 bases and 8 bases, with 19 bases remaining between them. Germline assignment: CDR1 MNHEY and CDR2 SVGAGI. The CDR3 sequence is 15 residues long. The CDR3 sequence: CASRLGQLPSGELFF. The CDR3 DNA reads as TGTGCCAGCAGACTCGGACAGTTGCCCTCGGGGGAGCTGTTTTTT.